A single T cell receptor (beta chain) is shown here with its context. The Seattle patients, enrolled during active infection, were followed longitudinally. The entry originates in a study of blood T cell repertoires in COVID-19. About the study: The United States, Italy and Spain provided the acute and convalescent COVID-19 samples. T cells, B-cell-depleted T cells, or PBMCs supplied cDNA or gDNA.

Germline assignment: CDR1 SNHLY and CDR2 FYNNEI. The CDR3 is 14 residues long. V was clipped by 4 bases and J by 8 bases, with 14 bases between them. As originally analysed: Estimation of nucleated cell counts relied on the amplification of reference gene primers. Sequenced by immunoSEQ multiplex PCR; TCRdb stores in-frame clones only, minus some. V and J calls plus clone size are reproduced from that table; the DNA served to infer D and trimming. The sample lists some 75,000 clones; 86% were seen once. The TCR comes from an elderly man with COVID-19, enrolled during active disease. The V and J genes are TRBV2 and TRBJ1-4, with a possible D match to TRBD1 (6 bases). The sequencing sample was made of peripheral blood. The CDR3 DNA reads TGTGCCAGCAGTGGGAGGGGGGGCAGCGAAAAACTGTTTTTT. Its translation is CASSGRGGSEKLFF.